Each of the 5 T cell receptor beta chains below was sequenced from the same sample in a study of control samples from healthy donors and cancer patients. Measured with immunoSEQ multiplex PCR; TCRdb has only the in-frame clones, and not every one. The sample consists of 85,000 to 100,000 clones, around 82% of them appearing once. Sequencing was done on a sample of blood. The receptors derive from a man in his fifties or sixties in good health.

This clone was seen a few times. The CDR3 nucleotides are TGTGCCAGCAGCACCGACAGGGCCTCCTACAATGAGCAGTTCTTC. It specifies CASSTDRASYNEQFF. The V and J genes are TRBV7-3 and TRBJ2-1; 7 bases agree with TRBD1. CDR1 is SGHTA and CDR2 is FQGTGA in the germline V gene. CDR3 length equals 15 residues. The V segment lost 5 bases and the J segment 0 bases; nucleotides outside the gene matches: 4.

This chain connects TRBV28 to TRBJ1-5; D is unclear. Germline values: CDR1 MDHEN, CDR2 SYDVKM. V was pared by 4 bases and J by 5 bases, with 15 bases between. This CDR3 has 15 amino acids. For the CDR3, the DNA is TGTGCCAGCAGTTCCCGACAAACGTCGGATCAGCCCCAGCATTTT. This codes for CASSSRQTSDQPQHF.

The gene calls are TRBV5-1 and TRBJ1-3; possible D gene TRBD1, 5 bases. Germline V lookup: CDR1 SGHRS, CDR2 YFSETQ. V shed 4 bases and J shed 4 bases, with 21 bases lying between them. CDR3 length: 17 amino acids. In nucleotides, the CDR3 is TGCGCCAGCAGCCAGGATTCACAGGCGATCTCCGGAAACACCATATATTTT. Translating gives CASSQDSQAISGNTIYF.

This clone has just a few counts. V usage is TRBV5-5 and J usage is TRBJ2-5, with D perhaps TRBD1 (7 bases). Germline V CDR1 and CDR2: SGHKS, YYEKEE (reference sequence). This CDR3 contains 15 residues. V shed 2 bases and J shed 1 base, with 12 bases lying between them. CDR3: CASSFRGTAQETQYF. The CDR3 bases are TGTGCCAGCAGCTTTCGGGGGACAGCCCAAGAGACCCAGTACTTC. The complete variable domain, with remaining parts taken from reference TRBV5-5 and TRBJ2-5, reads DAGVTQSPTHLIKTRGQQVTLRCSPISGHKSVSWYQQVLGQGPQFIFQYYEKEERGRGNFPDRFSARQFPNYSSELNVNALLLGDSALYLCASSFRGTAQETQYFGPGTRLLVL.

This chain connects TRBV5-4 to TRBJ2-1; TRBD1 matches at 7 bases. Trimming cost V 0 bases and J 4 bases; bases outside gene matches: 4. From germline, CDR1 is SGHNT and CDR2 YYREEE (reference sequence). This CDR3 is 15 amino acids long. CDR3 amino acids: CASSLGQGGYNEQFF. The CDR3, as DNA: TGTGCCAGCAGCTTGGGACAGGGCGGGTACAATGAGCAGTTCTTC.